This T cell receptor beta chain was captured by sequencing in a study of cytomegalovirus exposure and HLA in healthy donors (TCRdb year 2017). A note on the overall study: A later analysis indicated that the roughly 120 validation repertoires were generated on the platform also employed for the 670 or so repertoires of the first cohort. High-throughput TCR immunosequencing, statistical association of individual TCRs with disease status, and machine learning were combined to predict cytomegalovirus infection status. In addition to the first cohort of 666 subjects, a separate validation cohort of over 90 different subjects was used. The study aimed to test whether cataloging public T cell receptors could reveal signatures of past pathogen exposure.

The CDR3, cysteine through phenylalanine, is 14 amino acids long. The CDR3 DNA has 42 bases and is translated from base 1. From a lookup of the germline V gene (reference sequence), CDR1 and CDR2 are MNHEY and SMNVEV. The germline V end is reduced by 5 bases and the J end by 5 bases; junction bases left unmatched: 6. Receptor libraries were prepared by the immunoSEQ multiplex PCR assay. The original pipeline was this. To diagnose cytomegalovirus status from the catalog of TCR beta chain sequences, a statistical classification framework was built. The table was pulled from immuneACCESS by TCRdb, which kept in-frame rearrangements only. Such tables lose some clones; where checked, under half of the loss comes from unresolved V genes, and the rest has no known cause. V and J calls and clone size are copied from that table; D and trimming were computed from the DNA. For this sample the table gives approximately 100,000 clones, of which approximately 93% were detected only once. The ten most abundant clones make up 1.1% of the sample.

Separate from the roughly 660-subject first cohort, the validation cohort of around 130 subjects was the group to which the donors belonged. Results the study describes overall, beyond this receptor: According to the authors, the approach could potentially be generalized to other disease states and immunological phenotypes. The classifier was reported to diagnose cytomegalovirus status with high specificity and sensitivity in both the original and validation cohorts. In the study, around 150 TCR beta chains were listed as associated with cytomegalovirus. Three of the identified cytomegalovirus-associated TCR beta chains were confirmed in vitro to be specific for cytomegalovirus antigens. The validation cohort had no HLA typing available for a later analysis, so co-occurrence within that cohort was assessed over all 120 or so repertoires. A later analysis found that TCRs clustered in the first cohort also tended to co-occur in the 130 or so validation repertoires, with approximately 93% of cluster scores above 0. Most TCR sequences were observed very rarely across donors, whereas some public TCRs were present in many individuals.

With regard to this clone: No cognate antigen has been identified for it. No per-base quality is available; no much larger clone lies one base away.

What was sequenced was PBMCs. The rearrangement combines TRBV27 with TRBJ1-1; 9 of the junction bases match TRBD1. This sequence originates from a woman under 40 in good health and CMV-seropositive. The CDR3 region: CASSLGQGYTEAFF. The base sequence is TGTGCCAGCAGTCTGGGACAGGGATATACTGAAGCTTTCTTT.